This paragraph covers one TCR beta chain sequence. This sample stems from a study of control samples from healthy donors and cancer patients. TCRdb keeps only in-frame clones here, not all; method: immunoSEQ multiplex PCR. The data show some 130,000 clones, over 85% seen once. The CDR3 is 16 amino acids. CDR1 and CDR2 (germline): MNHEY, SVGEGT. J lost 5 bases, V lost 4 bases, and 12 bases had no gene match. The rearrangement joins TRBV6-2 or TRBV6-3 to TRBJ2-5; TRBD2 aligns across 8 bases. Sequenced: blood. The clonotype comes from a man between 18 and 35 years old in good health. In nucleotides, the CDR3 is TGTGCCAGCAGTTCCCTTGGAGCGGGGGCACCGGAGACCCAGTACTTC. Translation: CASSSLGAGAPETQYF.